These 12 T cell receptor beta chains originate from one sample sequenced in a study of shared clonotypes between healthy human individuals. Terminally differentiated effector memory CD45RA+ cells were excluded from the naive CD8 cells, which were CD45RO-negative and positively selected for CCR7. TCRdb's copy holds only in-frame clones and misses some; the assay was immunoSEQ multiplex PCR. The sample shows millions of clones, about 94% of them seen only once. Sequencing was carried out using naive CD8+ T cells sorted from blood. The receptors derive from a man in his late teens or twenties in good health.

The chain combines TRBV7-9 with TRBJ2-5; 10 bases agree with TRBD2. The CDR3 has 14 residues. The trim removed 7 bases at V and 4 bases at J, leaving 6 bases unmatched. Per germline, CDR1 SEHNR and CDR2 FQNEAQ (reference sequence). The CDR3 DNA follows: TGTGCCAGCACCCTAGCGGGAGTCTTAGAGACCCAGTACTTC. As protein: CASTLAGVLETQYF.

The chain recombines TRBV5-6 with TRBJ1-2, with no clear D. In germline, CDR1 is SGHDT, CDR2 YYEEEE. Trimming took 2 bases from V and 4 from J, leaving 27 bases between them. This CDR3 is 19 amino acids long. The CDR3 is CASSFLSTQQTPSRYGYTF. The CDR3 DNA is TGTGCCAGCAGCTTTCTTTCGACCCAACAAACTCCTTCCCGCTATGGCTACACCTTC.

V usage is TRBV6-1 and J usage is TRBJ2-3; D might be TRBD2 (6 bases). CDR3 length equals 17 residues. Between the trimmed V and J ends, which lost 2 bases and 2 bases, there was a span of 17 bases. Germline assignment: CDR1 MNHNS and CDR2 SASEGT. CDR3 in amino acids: CASSESDYQLNTDTQYF. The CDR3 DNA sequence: TGTGCCAGCAGTGAATCGGACTATCAACTCAACACAGATACGCAGTATTTT.

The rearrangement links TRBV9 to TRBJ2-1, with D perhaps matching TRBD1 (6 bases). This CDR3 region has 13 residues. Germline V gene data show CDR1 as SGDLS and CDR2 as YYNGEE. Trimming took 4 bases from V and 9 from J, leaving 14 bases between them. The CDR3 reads CASSHRTGIEQFF. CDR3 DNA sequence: TGTGCCAGCAGCCACAGAACAGGGATTGAGCAGTTCTTC. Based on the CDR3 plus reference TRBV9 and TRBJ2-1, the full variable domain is DSGVTQTPKHLITATGQRVTLRCSPRSGDLSVYWYQQSLDQGLQFLIQYYNGEERAKGNILERFSAQQFPDLHSELNLSSLELGDSALYFCASSHRTGIEQFFGPGTRLTVL.

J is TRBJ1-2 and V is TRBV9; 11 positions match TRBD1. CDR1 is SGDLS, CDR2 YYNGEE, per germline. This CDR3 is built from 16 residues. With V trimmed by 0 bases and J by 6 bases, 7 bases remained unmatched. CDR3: CASSVEGRDRGDGYTF. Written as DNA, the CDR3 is TGTGCCAGCAGCGTAGAAGGAAGGGACAGGGGGGATGGCTACACCTTC.

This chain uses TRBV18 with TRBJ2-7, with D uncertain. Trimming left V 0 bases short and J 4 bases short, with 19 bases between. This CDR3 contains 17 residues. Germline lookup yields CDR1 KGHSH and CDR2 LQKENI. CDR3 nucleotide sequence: TGTGCCAGCTCACCACCGCCTTGTTCGATAGGGTTGTACGAGCAGTACTTC. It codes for CASSPPPCSIGLYEQYF. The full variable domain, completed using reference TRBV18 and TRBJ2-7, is NAGVMQNPRHLVRRRGQEARLRCSPMKGHSHVYWYRQLPEEGLKFMVYLQKENIIDESGMPKERFSAEFPKEGPSILRIQQVVRGDSAAYFCASSPPPCSIGLYEQYFGPGTRLTVT.

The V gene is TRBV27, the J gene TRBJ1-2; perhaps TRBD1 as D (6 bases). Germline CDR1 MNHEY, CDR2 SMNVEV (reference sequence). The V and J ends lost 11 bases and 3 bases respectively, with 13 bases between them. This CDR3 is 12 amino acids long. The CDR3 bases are TGTGCCTCGGCGGGGGCGGACTATGGCTACACCTTC. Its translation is CASAGADYGYTF.

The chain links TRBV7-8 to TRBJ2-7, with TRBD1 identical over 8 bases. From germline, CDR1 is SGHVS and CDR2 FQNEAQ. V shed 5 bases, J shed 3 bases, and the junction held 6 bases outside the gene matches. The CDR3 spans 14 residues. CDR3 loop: CASSDGQGHYEQYF. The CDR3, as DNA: TGTGCCAGCAGCGACGGACAGGGTCACTACGAGCAGTACTTC.

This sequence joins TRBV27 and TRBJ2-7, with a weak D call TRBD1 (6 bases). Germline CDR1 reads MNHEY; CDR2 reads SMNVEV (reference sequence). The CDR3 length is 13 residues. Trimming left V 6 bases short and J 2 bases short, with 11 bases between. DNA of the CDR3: TGTGCCAGCAGAATCAGGGGTACCTACGAGCAGTACTTC. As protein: CASRIRGTYEQYF.

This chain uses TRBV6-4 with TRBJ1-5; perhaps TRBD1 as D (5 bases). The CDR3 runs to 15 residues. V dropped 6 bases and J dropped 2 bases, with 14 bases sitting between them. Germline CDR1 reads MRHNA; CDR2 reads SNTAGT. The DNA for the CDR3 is TGTGCCAGCAGGGGGAGGGGTTTAGGCAATCAGCCCCAGCATTTT. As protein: CASRGRGLGNQPQHF.

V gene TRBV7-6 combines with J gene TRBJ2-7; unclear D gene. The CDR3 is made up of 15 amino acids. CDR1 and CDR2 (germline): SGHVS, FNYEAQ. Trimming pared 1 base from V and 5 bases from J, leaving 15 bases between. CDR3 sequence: CASSLEAQLSDEQYF. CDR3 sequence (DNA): TGTGCCAGCAGCTTAGAAGCACAGCTATCTGACGAGCAGTACTTC.

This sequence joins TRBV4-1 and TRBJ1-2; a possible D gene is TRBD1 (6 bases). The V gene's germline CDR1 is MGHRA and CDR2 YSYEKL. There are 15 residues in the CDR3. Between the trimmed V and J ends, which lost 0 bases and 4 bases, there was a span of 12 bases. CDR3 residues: CASSQDITGIYGYTF. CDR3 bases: TGCGCCAGCAGCCAAGACATCACAGGGATCTATGGCTACACCTTC.